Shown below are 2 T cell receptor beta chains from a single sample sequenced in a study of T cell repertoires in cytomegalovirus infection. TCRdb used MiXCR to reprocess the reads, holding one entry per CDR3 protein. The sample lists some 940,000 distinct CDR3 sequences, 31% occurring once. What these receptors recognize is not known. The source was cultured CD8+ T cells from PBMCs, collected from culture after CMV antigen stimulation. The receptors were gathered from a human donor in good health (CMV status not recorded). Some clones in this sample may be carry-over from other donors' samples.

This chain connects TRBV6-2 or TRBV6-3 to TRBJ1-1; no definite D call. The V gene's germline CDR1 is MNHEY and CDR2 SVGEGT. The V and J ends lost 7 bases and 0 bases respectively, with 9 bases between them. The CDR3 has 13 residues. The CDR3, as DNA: TGTGCCAGCAAGGATATGATGAACACTGAAGCTTTCTTT. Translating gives CASKDMMNTEAFF.

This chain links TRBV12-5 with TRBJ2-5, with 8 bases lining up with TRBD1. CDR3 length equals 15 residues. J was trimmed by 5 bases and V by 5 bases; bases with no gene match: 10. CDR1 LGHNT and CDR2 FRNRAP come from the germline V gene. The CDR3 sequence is CASGAWTGSSETQYF. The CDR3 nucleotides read TGTGCTAGTGGTGCATGGACAGGGAGTAGTGAGACCCAGTACTTC.